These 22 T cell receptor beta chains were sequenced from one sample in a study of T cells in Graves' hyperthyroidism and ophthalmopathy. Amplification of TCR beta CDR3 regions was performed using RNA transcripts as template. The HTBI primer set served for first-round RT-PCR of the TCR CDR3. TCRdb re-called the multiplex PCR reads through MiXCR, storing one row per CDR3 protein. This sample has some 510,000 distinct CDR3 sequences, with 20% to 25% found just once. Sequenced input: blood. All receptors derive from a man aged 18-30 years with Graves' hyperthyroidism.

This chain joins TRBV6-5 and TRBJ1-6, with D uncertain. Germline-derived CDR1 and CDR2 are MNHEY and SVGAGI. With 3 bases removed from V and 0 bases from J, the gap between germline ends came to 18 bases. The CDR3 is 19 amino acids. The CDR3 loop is CASSYPDREPSSYNSPLHF. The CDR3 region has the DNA TGTGCCAGCAGTTATCCCGACCGGGAGCCGAGCTCCTATAATTCACCCCTCCACTTT.

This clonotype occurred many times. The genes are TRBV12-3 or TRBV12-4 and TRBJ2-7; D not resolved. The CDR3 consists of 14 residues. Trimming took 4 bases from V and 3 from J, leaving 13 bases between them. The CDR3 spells CASSSTGPGYEQYF. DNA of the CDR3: TGTGCCAGCAGTTCCACGGGCCCAGGCTACGAGCAGTACTTC.

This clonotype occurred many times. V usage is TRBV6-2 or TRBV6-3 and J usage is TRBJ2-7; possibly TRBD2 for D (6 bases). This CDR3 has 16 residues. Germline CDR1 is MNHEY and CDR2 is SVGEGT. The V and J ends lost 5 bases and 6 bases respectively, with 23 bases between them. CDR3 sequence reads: CASSPFGGSPPLEQYF. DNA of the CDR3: TGTGCCAGCAGTCCCTTCGGGGGATCCCCCCCCCTCGAGCAGTACTTC.

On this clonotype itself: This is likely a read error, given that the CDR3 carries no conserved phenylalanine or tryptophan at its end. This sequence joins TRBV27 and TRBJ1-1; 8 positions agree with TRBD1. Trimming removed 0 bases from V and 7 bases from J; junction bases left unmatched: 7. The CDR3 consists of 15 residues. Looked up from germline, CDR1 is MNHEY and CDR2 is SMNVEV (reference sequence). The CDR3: CASSLSQGGSGEAFY. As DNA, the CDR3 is TGTGCCAGCAGTTTATCACAGGGGGGGTCGGGTGAAGCTTTCTAT.

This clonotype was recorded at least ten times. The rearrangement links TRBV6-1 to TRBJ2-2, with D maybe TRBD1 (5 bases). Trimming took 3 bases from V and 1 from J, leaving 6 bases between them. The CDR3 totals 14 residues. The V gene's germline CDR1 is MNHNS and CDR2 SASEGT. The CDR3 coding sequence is TGTGCCAGCAGTGATGGACAGAACACCGGGGAGCTGTTTTTT. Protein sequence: CASSDGQNTGELFF.

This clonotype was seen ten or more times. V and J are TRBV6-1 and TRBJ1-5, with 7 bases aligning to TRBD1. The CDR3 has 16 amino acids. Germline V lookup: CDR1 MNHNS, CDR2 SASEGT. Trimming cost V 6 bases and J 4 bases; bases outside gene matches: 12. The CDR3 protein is CASRPTGLKENQPQHF. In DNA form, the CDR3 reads TGTGCCAGCAGGCCGACAGGGCTAAAGGAGAATCAGCCCCAGCATTTT.

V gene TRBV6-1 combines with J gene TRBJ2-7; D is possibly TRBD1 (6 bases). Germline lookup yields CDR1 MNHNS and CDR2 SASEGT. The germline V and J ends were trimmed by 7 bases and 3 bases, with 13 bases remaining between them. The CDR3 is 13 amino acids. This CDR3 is CASTFGQHYEQYF. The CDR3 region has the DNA TGTGCCAGCACCTTCGGACAGCACTACGAGCAGTACTTC.

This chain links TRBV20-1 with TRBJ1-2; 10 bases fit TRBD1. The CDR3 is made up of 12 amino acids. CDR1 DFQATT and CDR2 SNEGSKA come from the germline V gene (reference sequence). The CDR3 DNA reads TGCAGCCCGACAGGGGGCAACTATGGCTACACCTTC. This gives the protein CSPTGGNYGYTF.

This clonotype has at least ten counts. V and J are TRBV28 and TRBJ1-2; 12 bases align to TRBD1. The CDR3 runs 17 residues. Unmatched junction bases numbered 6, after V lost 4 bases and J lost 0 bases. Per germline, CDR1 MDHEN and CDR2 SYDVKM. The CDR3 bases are TGTGCCAGCAGTTACTCGGGACAGGGGGCGCCTAACTATGGCTACACCTTC. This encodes CASSYSGQGAPNYGYTF.

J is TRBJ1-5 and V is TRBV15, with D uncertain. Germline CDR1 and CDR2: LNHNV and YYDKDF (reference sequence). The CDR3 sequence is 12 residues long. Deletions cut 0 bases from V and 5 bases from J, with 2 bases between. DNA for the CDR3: TGTGCCACCAGCAGAGACCATCAGCCCCAGCATTTT. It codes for CATSRDHQPQHF.

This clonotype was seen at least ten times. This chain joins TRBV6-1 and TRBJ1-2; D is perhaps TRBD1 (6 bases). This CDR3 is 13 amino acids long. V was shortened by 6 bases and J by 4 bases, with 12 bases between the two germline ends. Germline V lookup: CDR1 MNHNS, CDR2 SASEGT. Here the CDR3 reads CASSTQGVYGYTF. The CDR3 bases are TGTGCCAGCAGCACACAGGGAGTCTATGGCTACACCTTC.

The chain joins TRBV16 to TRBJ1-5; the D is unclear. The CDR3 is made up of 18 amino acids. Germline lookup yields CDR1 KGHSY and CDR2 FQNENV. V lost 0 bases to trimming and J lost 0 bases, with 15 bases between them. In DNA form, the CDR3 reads TGTGCCAGCAGCCAATCAAGGTGGGCCGCTTTTAGCAATCAGCCCCAGCATTTT. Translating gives CASSQSRWAAFSNQPQHF.

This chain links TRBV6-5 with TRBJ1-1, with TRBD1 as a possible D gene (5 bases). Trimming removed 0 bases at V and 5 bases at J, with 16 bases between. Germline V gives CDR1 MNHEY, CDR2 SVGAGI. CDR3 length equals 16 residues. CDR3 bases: TGTGCCAGCAGTTACTCGACGTGGGAGGGGTTGACTGAAGCTTTCTTT. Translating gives CASSYSTWEGLTEAFF.

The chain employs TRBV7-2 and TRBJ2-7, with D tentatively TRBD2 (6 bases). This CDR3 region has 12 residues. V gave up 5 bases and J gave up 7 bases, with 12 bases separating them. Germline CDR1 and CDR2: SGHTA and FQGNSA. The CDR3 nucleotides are TGTGCCAGCAGCGGGTGGGCGGGAGAGCAGTACTTC. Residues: CASSGWAGEQYF.

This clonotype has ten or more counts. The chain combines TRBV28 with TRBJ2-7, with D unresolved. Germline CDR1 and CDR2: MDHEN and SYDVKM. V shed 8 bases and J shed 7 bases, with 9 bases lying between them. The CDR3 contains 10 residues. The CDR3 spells CASGYEEQYF. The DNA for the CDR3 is TGTGCCAGCGGATACGAGGAGCAGTACTTC.

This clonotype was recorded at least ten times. CDR3 sequence (DNA): TGTGCCAGCAGCCCTAATAGCGGAATCTCCTACGAGCAGTACTTC. This translates into CASSPNSGISYEQYF. This chain connects TRBV7-8 to TRBJ2-7; weak D call: TRBD2 (6 bases). V lost 5 bases to trimming and J lost 0 bases, with 14 bases between them. The germline V gene encodes CDR1 SGHVS and CDR2 FQNEAQ. This CDR3 contains 15 residues.

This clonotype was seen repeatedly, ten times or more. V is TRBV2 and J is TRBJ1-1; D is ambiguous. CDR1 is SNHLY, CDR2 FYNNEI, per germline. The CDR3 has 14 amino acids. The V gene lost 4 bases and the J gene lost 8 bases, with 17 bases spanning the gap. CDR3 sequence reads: CASSGRSFFQEAFF. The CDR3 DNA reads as TGTGCCAGCAGTGGACGAAGTTTTTTTCAGGAAGCTTTCTTT.

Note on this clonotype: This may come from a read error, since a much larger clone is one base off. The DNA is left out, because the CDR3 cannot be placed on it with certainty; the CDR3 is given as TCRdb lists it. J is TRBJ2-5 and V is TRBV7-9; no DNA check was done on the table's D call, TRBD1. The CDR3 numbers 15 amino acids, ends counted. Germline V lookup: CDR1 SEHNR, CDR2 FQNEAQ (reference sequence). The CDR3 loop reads CASSWGQGARETKYF.

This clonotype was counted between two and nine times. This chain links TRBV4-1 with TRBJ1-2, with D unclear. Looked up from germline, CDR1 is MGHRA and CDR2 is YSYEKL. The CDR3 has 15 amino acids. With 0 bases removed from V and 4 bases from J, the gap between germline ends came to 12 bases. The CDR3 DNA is TGCGCCAGCAGCCAAGATGGATTATCCCTCTATGGCTACACCTTC. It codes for CASSQDGLSLYGYTF.

The CDR3 DNA sequence: TGTGCCAGCAGTTACACCTCAGCCCCGACCCGAGTATACGAGCAGTACTTC. It specifies CASSYTSAPTRVYEQYF. The genes are TRBV6-5 and TRBJ2-7, with unresolved D. The CDR3 totals 17 residues. The V gene lost 2 bases and the J gene lost 4 bases, with 21 bases spanning the gap. The germline V gene encodes CDR1 MNHEY and CDR2 SVGAGI.

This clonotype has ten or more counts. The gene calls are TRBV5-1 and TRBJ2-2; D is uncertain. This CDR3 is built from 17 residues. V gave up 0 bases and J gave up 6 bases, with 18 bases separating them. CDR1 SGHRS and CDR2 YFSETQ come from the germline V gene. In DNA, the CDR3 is TGCGCCAGCAGCTTGGAATATCCCCACCCCGGTCCCGGGGAGCTGTTTTTT. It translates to CASSLEYPHPGPGELFF. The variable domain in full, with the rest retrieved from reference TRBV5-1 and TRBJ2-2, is KAGVTQTPRYLIKTRGQQVTLSCSPISGHRSVSWYQQTPGQGLQFLFEYFSETQRNKGNFPGRFSGRQFSNSRSEMNVSTLELGDSALYLCASSLEYPHPGPGELFFGEGSRLTVL.

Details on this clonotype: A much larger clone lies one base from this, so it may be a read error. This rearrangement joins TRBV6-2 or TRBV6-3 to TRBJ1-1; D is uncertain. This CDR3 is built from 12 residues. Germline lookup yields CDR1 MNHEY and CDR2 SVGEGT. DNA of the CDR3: TGTGTCAGCAGTGGGCCTTACACTGAAGCTTTCTTT. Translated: CVSSGPYTEAFF.